This TCR beta chain was recorded in a study of blood T cell repertoires in COVID-19. Study as a whole: Acute and convalescent COVID-19 samples came from the United States, Italy and Spain. In each case, the material was cDNA or gDNA derived from T cells, B-cell-depleted T cells, or PBMCs.

Original analysis: Amplifying reference gene primers gave estimates of nucleated cell counts. Produced via immunoSEQ multiplex PCR; TCRdb's table is partial and in-frame only. From that table come the V and J calls and clone size; the DNA was used to work out D and trimming. The sample contains a few hundred thousand clones, about 91% of which appear only once. Germline CDR1 reads ENHRY; CDR2 reads SYGVKD. The CDR3 has 14 residues. V lost 0 bases to trimming and J lost 5 bases; unmatched junction nucleotides: 2. While infection was still active, Seattle patients were enrolled and then followed longitudinally.

The chain employs TRBV10-3 and TRBJ2-5; 8 bases line up with TRBD2. This receptor was obtained from a woman aged 45-65 years with COVID-19, enrolled during active disease. The specimen sequenced was peripheral blood. DNA of the CDR3: TGTGCCATCAGTGAGTCCAGCGGGGGTGAGACCCAGTACTTC. Its protein is CAISESSGGETQYF.